This entry lists 5 T cell receptor beta chains sequenced from one sample in a study of T cell changes during pregnancy in multiple sclerosis. Sequenced by immunoSEQ multiplex PCR; TCRdb stores in-frame clones only, minus some. Among 100,000 or so clones listed, over 85% were seen once. Source: peripheral blood, taken in the second trimester of pregnancy. The receptors derive from a female donor with multiple sclerosis, enrolled in a pregnancy study.

The V and J genes are TRBV28 and TRBJ2-7; TRBD2 matches 14 bases. The CDR3 runs to 17 residues. Germline assignment: CDR1 MDHEN and CDR2 SYDVKM. Germline trimming cut 2 bases from V and 4 bases from J; bases unmatched to any gene: 7. The CDR3 here is CASSLRGTSGSWYEQYF. CDR3 nucleotide sequence: TGTGCCAGCAGTTTAAGAGGGACTAGCGGGAGCTGGTACGAGCAGTACTTC.

The sample holds a few counts of this clone. This chain joins TRBV19 and TRBJ1-5; D is undetermined. CDR1 is LNHDA, CDR2 SQIVND, per germline (reference sequence). Trimming removed 8 bases at V and 5 bases at J, with 13 bases between. CDR3 length equals 13 residues. This chain's CDR3 is CASHGRAYQPQHF. DNA for the CDR3: TGTGCCAGTCACGGGAGGGCTTATCAGCCCCAGCATTTT.

V gene TRBV6-5 combines with J gene TRBJ1-6, with D perhaps TRBD1 (5 bases). The CDR3 runs to 14 residues. Trimming took 6 bases from V and 6 from J, leaving 12 bases between them. The germline V gene encodes CDR1 MNHEY and CDR2 SVGAGI. The CDR3 DNA reads as TGTGCCAGCAGGGCGACAGCGCTTAATTCACCCCTCCACTTT. This translates into CASRATALNSPLHF.

This rearrangement joins TRBV12-5 to TRBJ1-1, with TRBD1 matching over 10 bases. J was trimmed by 5 bases and V by 1 base; bases with no gene match: 1. This CDR3 has 14 residues. The germline V gene has CDR1 LGHNT and CDR2 FRNRAP. Here the CDR3 DNA reads TGTGCTAGTGGTTTGGGACAGGGGGCGACTGAAGCTTTCTTT. Translating it yields CASGLGQGATEAFF.

The V and J genes are TRBV6-6 and TRBJ2-1; 11 bases are a match to TRBD2. This CDR3 comprises 14 residues. CDR1 and CDR2 from the germline V gene are MNHNY and SVGAGI (reference sequence). V lost 6 bases to trimming and J lost 8 bases; unmatched junction nucleotides: 6. In DNA form, the CDR3 reads TGTGCCAGCAGCTTAGCGGGGGGGCTCCATGAGCAGTTCTTC. This encodes CASSLAGGLHEQFF.